This T cell receptor beta chain was profiled in a study of neurological immune-mediated disorders. This clonotype appeared many times. The germline gives CDR1 SGDLS, CDR2 YYNGEE. The CDR3 consists of 16 residues. The V end was cut by 2 bases, the J end by 5 bases, with 18 bases between. TCRdb used MiXCR to reprocess the 5' RACE reads, holding one entry per CDR3 protein. The data show around 40,000 distinct CDR3 sequences, with roughly an eighth seen just once and 1.3% held by the top ten. The chain carries TRBV9 and TRBJ2-3; the D gene is possibly TRBD2 (6 bases). Sequencing input: PBMCs. The clonotype comes from a female donor in good health. For the CDR3, the DNA is TGTGCCAGCAGCGTTTCGGGCAGGAAGGGAGGAGATACGCAGTATTTT. Amino acid sequence: CASSVSGRKGGDTQYF.